This T cell receptor (beta chain) was sequenced during a study of molecular identifiers for immune sequencing clone quantification. Study overall: In replicates, the authors split RNA from roughly 18,000 or 92,000 naive CD8 cells five ways and sequenced four. Broader study findings: With a barcode shared among identical TCR molecules, highly expanded clone sizes could be underestimated. Spiked Jurkat TCR RNA equal to one cell could reportedly be picked out among some 1 million naive cells.

Remarks on this clonotype: Its antigen remains unidentified.

TCRdb analysed the PCR reads with MiXCR anew, one entry per CDR3 protein. The sample yields over 600,000 distinct CDR3 sequences, about 20% seen once. Deletions cut 9 bases from V and 8 bases from J, with 15 bases between. Germline V gives CDR1 LNHDA, CDR2 SQIVND (reference sequence). The CDR3 is made up of 12 amino acids. A CD8+CD4-CCR7+CD45RA+ phenotype served as the sorting definition for naive CD8 T cells. V usage is TRBV19 and J usage is TRBJ2-3; the D is unclear. This clonotype was sampled from a human donor in good health. Some libraries in this study had Jurkat cell RNA spiked in. Material for sequencing was naive CD8+ T cells from blood, with Jurkat cell RNA spiked in. Subset given: FACS-sorted CD8+CD4-CCR7+CD45RA+ naive T cells. The CDR3 nucleotides are TGTGCCAGCGGATTGGACCCAACTACGCAGTATTTT. Translating gives CASGLDPTTQYF.